Listed below are T cell receptor beta chains from one sample, sequenced in a study of blood T cells in healthy people across ages. TCRdb reprocessed the 5' RACE reads with MiXCR, giving one entry per CDR3 protein. The data contain 650,000 to 1,000,000 distinct CDR3 sequences, 36% of them singletons. Sequenced material: blood. The origin of the receptors is a man in his late teens or twenties in good health. The CDR3 runs from the conserved cysteine through the conserved F or W. The D gene is left open where the match is weak.

NA | TRBJ1-1 | TRBV7-8 | CASSLAQGGANTEAFF
NA | TRBJ2-2 | TRBV29-1 | CSVEARGNTGELFF
NA | TRBJ1-2 | TRBV20-1 | CNATTQGMSYGYTF
TRBD1 | TRBJ1-4 | TRBV7-6 | CASSLAIQGAREKLFF
TRBD2 | TRBJ2-5 | TRBV6-5 | CASRWASGEQYF
TRBD2 | TRBJ2-3 | TRBV20-1 | CSARDLRLAGTTDTQYF
NA | TRBJ1-2 | TRBV27 | CASSFSGLSNYGYTF
NA | TRBJ2-3 | TRBV29-1 | CSVEVPSGGPDTQYF
NA | TRBJ2-7 | TRBV7-2 | CASSLSGVGEQYF
TRBD1 | TRBJ1-2 | TRBV25-1 | CASSDLRGQVYGYTF
TRBD1 | NA | TRBV5-1 | CASSFIGGQSSYNEQYF
TRBD2 | TRBJ2-7 | TRBV29-1 | CSVGSLAGGIHSYEQYF
TRBD1 | TRBJ1-2 | TRBV10-3 | CAISEPSGQGAGYTF
TRBD2 | TRBJ2-1 | TRBV7-3 | CASSLKGGGLAGGLRNEQFF
NA | TRBJ2-7 | TRBV12-3/TRBV12-4 | CASSVGIPYEQYF
NA | NA | TRBV6-2/TRBV6-3 | CASSYSSRAYEQYF
NA | TRBJ1-6 | TRBV11-1 | CASSLLSSGNSPLHF
NA | TRBJ2-2 | TRBV6-5 | CASSGLSANTGELFF
TRBD2 | TRBJ2-3 | TRBV5-1 | CASSTAGTSDTDTQYF
NA | NA | TRBV10-3 | CAISAGPGTSYEQYF
NA | TRBJ2-1 | TRBV2 | CASSEVTPYNEQFF
TRBD1 | TRBJ2-1 | TRBV5-5 | CASSFWTGDYNEQFF
NA | TRBJ2-1 | TRBV5-1 | CASSPLSNEQFF
TRBD1 | TRBJ1-5 | TRBV4-1 | CASSQPGQPSNQPQHF
TRBD1 | TRBJ1-2 | TRBV18 | CASSPRTGEYGYTF
NA | TRBJ2-5 | TRBV20-1 | CSARVNSQETQYF
NA | TRBJ2-7 | TRBV6-6 | CASSNIGGPFYEQYF
NA | TRBJ2-2 | TRBV4-1 | CASSQSPMQGKPGELFF
NA | NA | TRBV3-1 | CANSQVRVQGNEQYF
NA | TRBJ2-7 | TRBV13 | CASTSLASAYEQYF
TRBD1 | TRBJ2-7 | TRBV29-1 | CSVPNRGLFNERYF
NA | TRBJ1-1 | TRBV20-1 | CSASPTKGMNTEAFF
NA | TRBJ2-3 | TRBV13 | CASSPGVAGDTQYF
TRBD1 | TRBJ2-3 | TRBV29-1 | CSVVTGVGTQYF
TRBD2 | TRBJ2-3 | TRBV7-2 | CASSAPRGGPVNTQYF
NA | TRBJ2-2 | TRBV29-1 | CSVVGTANTGELFF
TRBD1 | TRBJ2-5 | TRBV7-9 | CASSDRQGLRETQYF
TRBD2 | TRBJ2-3 | TRBV20-1 | CSAREGAGDTDTQYF
TRBD1 | TRBJ2-1 | TRBV12-3/TRBV12-4 | CASSLLDRGNNEQFF
TRBD1 | TRBJ2-7 | TRBV2 | CASSALGQEDYEQYF
TRBD1 | TRBJ2-1 | TRBV7-3 | CASSSPGQGSNEQFF
NA | TRBJ2-4 | TRBV5-1 | CASSLDSTKNIQYF